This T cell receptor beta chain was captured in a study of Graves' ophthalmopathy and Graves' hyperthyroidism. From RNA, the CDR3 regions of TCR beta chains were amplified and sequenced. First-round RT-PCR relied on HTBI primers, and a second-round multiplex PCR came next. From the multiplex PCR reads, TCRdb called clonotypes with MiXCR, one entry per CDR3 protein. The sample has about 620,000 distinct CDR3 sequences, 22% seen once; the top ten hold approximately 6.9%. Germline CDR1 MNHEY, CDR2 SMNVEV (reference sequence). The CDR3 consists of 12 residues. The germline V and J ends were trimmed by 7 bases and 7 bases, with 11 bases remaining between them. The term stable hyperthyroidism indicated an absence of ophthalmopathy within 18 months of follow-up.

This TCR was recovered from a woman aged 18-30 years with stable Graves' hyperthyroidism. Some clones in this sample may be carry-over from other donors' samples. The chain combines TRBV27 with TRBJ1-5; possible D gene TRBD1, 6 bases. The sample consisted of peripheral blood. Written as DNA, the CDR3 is TGTGCCAGCAAAAACAGGGTCCAGCCCCAGCATTTT. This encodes CASKNRVQPQHF.